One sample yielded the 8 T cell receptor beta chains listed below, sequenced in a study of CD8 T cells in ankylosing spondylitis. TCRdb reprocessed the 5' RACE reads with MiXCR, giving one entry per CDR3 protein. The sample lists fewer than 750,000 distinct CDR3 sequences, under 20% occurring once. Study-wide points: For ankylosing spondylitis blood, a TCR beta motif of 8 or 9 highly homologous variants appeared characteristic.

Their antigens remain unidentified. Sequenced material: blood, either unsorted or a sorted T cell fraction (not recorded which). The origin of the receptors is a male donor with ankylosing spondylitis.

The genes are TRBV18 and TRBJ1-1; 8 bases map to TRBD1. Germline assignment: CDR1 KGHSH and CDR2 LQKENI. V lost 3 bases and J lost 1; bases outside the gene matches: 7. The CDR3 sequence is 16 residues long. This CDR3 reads CASSPYPGTGNTEAFF. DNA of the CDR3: TGTGCCAGCTCACCTTACCCCGGGACAGGGAACACTGAAGCTTTCTTT.

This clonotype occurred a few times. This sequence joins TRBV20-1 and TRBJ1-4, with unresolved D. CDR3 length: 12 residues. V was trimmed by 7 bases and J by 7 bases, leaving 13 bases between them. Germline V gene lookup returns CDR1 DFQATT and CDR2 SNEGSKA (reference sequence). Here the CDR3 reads CSVGGYGEKLFF. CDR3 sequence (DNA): TGCAGTGTTGGAGGGTATGGTGAAAAACTGTTTTTT.

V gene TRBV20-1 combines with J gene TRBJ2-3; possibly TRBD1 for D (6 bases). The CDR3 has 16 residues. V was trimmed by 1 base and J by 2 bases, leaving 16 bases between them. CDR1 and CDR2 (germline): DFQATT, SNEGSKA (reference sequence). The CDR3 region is CSARAPGQGHTDTQYF. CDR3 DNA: TGCAGTGCTAGAGCCCCCGGGCAGGGGCACACAGATACGCAGTATTTT.

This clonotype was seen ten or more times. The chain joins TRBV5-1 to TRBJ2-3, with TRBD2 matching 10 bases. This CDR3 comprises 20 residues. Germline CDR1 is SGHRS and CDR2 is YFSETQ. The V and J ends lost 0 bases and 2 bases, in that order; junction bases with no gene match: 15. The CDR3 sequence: CASSLGTSGLTPYLTDTQYF. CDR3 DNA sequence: TGCGCCAGCAGCTTGGGGACTAGCGGACTTACGCCCTACCTCACAGATACGCAGTATTTT. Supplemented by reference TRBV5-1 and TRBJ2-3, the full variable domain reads KAGVTQTPRYLIKTRGQQVTLSCSPISGHRSVSWYQQTPGQGLQFLFEYFSETQRNKGNFPGRFSGRQFSNSRSEMNVSTLELGDSALYLCASSLGTSGLTPYLTDTQYFGPGTRLTVL.

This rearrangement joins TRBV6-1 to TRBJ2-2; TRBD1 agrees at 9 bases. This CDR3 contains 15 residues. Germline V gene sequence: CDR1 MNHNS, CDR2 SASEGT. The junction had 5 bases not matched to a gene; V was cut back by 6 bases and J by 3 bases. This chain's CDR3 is CASRTDRGYTGELFF. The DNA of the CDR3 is TGTGCCAGCAGGACCGACAGGGGGTACACCGGGGAGCTGTTTTTT.

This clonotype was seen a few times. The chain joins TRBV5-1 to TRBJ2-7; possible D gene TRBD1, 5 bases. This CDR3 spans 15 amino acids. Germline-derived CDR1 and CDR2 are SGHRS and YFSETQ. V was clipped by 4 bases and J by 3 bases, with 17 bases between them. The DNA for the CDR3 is TGCGCCAGCAGCCCCGGACATTCTGGGGACTACGAGCAGTACTTC. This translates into CASSPGHSGDYEQYF. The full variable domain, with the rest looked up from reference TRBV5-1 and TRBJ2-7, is KAGVTQTPRYLIKTRGQQVTLSCSPISGHRSVSWYQQTPGQGLQFLFEYFSETQRNKGNFPGRFSGRQFSNSRSEMNVSTLELGDSALYLCASSPGHSGDYEQYFGPGTRLTVT.

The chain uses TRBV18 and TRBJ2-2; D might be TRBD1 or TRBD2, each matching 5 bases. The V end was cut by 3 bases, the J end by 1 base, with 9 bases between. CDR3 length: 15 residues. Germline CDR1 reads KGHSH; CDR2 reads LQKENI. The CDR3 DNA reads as TGTGCCAGCTCACCGAGGGACGAGAACACCGGGGAGCTGTTTTTT. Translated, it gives CASSPRDENTGELFF. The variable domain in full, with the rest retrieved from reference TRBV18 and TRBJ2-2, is NAGVMQNPRHLVRRRGQEARLRCSPMKGHSHVYWYRQLPEEGLKFMVYLQKENIIDESGMPKERFSAEFPKEGPSILRIQQVVRGDSAAYFCASSPRDENTGELFFGEGSRLTVL.

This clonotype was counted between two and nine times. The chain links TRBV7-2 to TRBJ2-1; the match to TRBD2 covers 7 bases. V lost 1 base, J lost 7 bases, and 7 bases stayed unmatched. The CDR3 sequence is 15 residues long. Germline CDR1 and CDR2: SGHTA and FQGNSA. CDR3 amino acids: CASSLVAGVQNEQFF. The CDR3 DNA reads TGTGCCAGCAGCTTAGTCGCGGGAGTACAGAATGAGCAGTTCTTC.